The text below deals with one T cell receptor (beta chain). Germline and junction disagree at one end, which may indicate a read error. Each donor supplied approximately 10 milliliters of peripheral blood. The CDR3 consists of 11 residues. The germline CDR1 and CDR2 sequences are SGHRS and YFSETQ. This sample is part of a study of blood T cells in healthy people across ages. It was with a sample-barcoded 5' primer and a J-beta primer mix that a second PCR of about 6 to 12 cycles was run. Every cDNA molecule carried a tag from a template-switch adaptor bearing 12 random nucleotides. TCRdb re-derived calls from the 5' RACE reads in MiXCR, one entry per CDR3 protein. The sample carries roughly 1,000,000 distinct CDR3 sequences, approximately 25% recorded once. These same data were also listed under a study on T cells of mothers and their children. From that study: Each mother yielded more than 9.5 million TCR beta CDR3 reads. Each child yielded 2.5 million to 3 million reads.

This clonotype was obtained from a girl under 10 years old in good health. The sample comprised blood. The chain employs TRBV5-1 and TRBJ2-1; D uncertain. The CDR3 DNA is TGCGCCAGCAGCTCCTACGATGAGCAGTTCTTC. This gives the protein CASSSYDEQFF.